The 9 T cell receptor beta chains below were found in one sample sequenced in a study of shared clonotypes between healthy human individuals. Positive CCR7 selection of CD45RO-negative cells yielded the naive CD8 cells, and terminally differentiated effector memory CD45RA+ cells were excluded. The protocol was immunoSEQ multiplex PCR, while the TCRdb copy is restricted to in-frame clones and leaves out a portion. The sample carries under 2,000,000 clones, about 95% recorded once. The source material was naive CD8+ T cells sorted from blood. Every receptor here comes from a man aged 18 to 30 in good health.

V is TRBV4-3 and J is TRBJ2-7; TRBD1 aligns across 9 bases. Germline assignment: CDR1 LGHNA and CDR2 YSLEER. Trimming removed 0 bases from V and 7 bases from J; junction bases left unmatched: 7. CDR3 size: 15 residues. In nucleotides, the CDR3 is TGCGCCAGCAGCCAAGACCGGACAGGGGCGTTAGAGCAGTACTTC. Its translation is CASSQDRTGALEQYF.

This sequence joins TRBV25-1 and TRBJ1-4; a weak D match, TRBD1 (5 bases). CDR1 and CDR2 from the germline V gene are MGHDK and SYGVNS. Trimming took 8 bases from V and 8 from J, leaving 18 bases between them. This CDR3 is built from 14 residues. CDR3 nucleotide sequence: TGTGCCAGCCTTGGTGAGGGGCGGCGGGAAAAACTGTTTTTT. Its protein is CASLGEGRREKLFF. Complete variable domain (other parts from reference TRBV25-1 and TRBJ1-4): EADIYQTPRYLVIGTGKKITLECSQTMGHDKMYWYQQDPGMELHLIHYSYGVNSTEKGDLSSESTVSRIRTEHFPLTLESARPSHTSQYLCASLGEGRREKLFFGSGTQLSVL.

The gene calls are TRBV7-6 and TRBJ2-7, with TRBD2 matching over 10 bases. CDR3 size: 16 residues. Germline loops: CDR1 SGHVS, CDR2 FNYEAQ. V was clipped by 0 bases and J by 1 base; unmatched bases: 3. The chain's CDR3 is CASSLAGLAESYEQYF. The CDR3 DNA is TGTGCCAGCAGCTTAGCCGGACTAGCGGAGTCCTACGAGCAGTACTTC.

A note on this clone: The same CDR3 can be traced to other DNA sequences in this sample. The gene calls are TRBV5-1 and TRBJ1-1; D gene uncertain. The CDR3 contains 13 residues. V was trimmed by 1 base and J by 0 bases, leaving 4 bases between them. Germline V CDR1 and CDR2: SGHRS, YFSETQ. This CDR3 is CASSLSVNTEAFF. The CDR3 DNA reads as TGCGCCAGCAGCTTGTCTGTGAACACTGAAGCTTTCTTT. The full variable domain, in which reference TRBV5-1 and TRBJ1-1 provide the parts outside the CDR3, is KAGVTQTPRYLIKTRGQQVTLSCSPISGHRSVSWYQQTPGQGLQFLFEYFSETQRNKGNFPGRFSGRQFSNSRSEMNVSTLELGDSALYLCASSLSVNTEAFFGQGTRLTVV.

This clone was seen just once. The chain is built from TRBV5-1 and TRBJ2-5, with TRBD2 matching 9 bases. With V trimmed by 1 base and J by 1 base, 2 bases remained unmatched. The length of the CDR3 is 15 residues. The germline V gene has CDR1 SGHRS and CDR2 YFSETQ. Here the CDR3 DNA reads TGCGCCAGCAGCTTGCGGACTAGCGCCCAAGAGACCCAGTACTTC. Amino acids: CASSLRTSAQETQYF.

The chain couples TRBV5-6 to TRBJ1-4, with a tentative D call TRBD1 (6 bases). V lost 4 bases and J 0 bases, leaving 13 bases between the germline ends. Germline V gene data show CDR1 as SGHDT and CDR2 as YYEEEE. The CDR3 totals 16 residues. DNA of the CDR3: TGTGCCAGCAGCCTGCCTAACAGGGCAACTAATGAAAAACTGTTTTTT. Its translation is CASSLPNRATNEKLFF. The whole variable domain, filled in from reference TRBV5-6 and TRBJ1-4, reads DAGVTQSPTHLIKTRGQQVTLRCSPKSGHDTVSWYQQALGQGPQFIFQYYEEEERQRGNFPDRFSGHQFPNYSSELNVNALLLGDSALYLCASSLPNRATNEKLFFGSGTQLSVL.

Notes on this clone: One end of the junction is discordant with germline, which a read error may explain. The chain uses TRBV19 and TRBJ1-1, with D maybe TRBD1 (5 bases). Germline-derived CDR1 and CDR2 are LNHDA and SQIVND (reference sequence). CDR3 length equals 14 residues. The CDR3 DNA follows: TGTGCCAGTAGTCTAAAGACAGTGAACACTGCAGCTTTCTTT. This codes for CASSLKTVNTAAFF.

The chain carries TRBV9 and TRBJ2-3; no clear D gene. Trimming took 0 bases from V and 2 from J, leaving 16 bases between them. The CDR3 runs to 17 residues. Germline V gives CDR1 SGDLS, CDR2 YYNGEE. As DNA, the CDR3 is TGTGCCAGCAGCGTAGACGGTGCTTTGGGCATCACAGATACGCAGTATTTT. Its protein is CASSVDGALGITDTQYF.

V gene TRBV28 combines with J gene TRBJ2-7, with 7 positions matching TRBD1. This CDR3 region has 14 residues. Unmatched junction bases numbered 1, after V lost 0 bases and J lost 2 bases. Germline lookup yields CDR1 MDHEN and CDR2 SYDVKM. CDR3 coding DNA: TGTGCCAGCAGTTTATGGACAGGGACCTACGAGCAGTACTTC. Amino acids: CASSLWTGTYEQYF.